Listed below are T cell receptor beta chains from one sample, sequenced in a study of response to subunit inactivated influenza vaccine. TCRdb re-called the RT-PCR reads through MiXCR, storing one row per CDR3 protein. The table lists 500,000 to 550,000 distinct CDR3 sequences, 7.6% of them singletons. The sample here was PBMCs from blood, taken around 25 months after vaccination. The receptors here all came from a man aged 50-75 years who received an inactivated influenza vaccine. Both conserved end residues are part of each CDR3. D genes are given only for firm matches. Clone size, where shown, is once, few, many, or a class for clones that have expanded.

v_gene	j_gene	d_gene	abundance	CDR3nt	CDR3aa
TRBV4-3	TRBJ2-7	.	many	TGCGCCAGCAGCCAAGGTCTGGCGGGCGAGCAGTACTTC	CASSQGLAGEQYF
TRBV13	TRBJ2-2	.	.	TGTGCCAGCAGCCTAGGCCGGTCCACCGGGGAGCTGTTTTTT	CASSLGRSTGELFF
TRBV5-1	TRBJ1-2	.	.	TGCGCCAGCAGCTTAGCTAATGTCTACACCTTC	CASSLANVYTF
TRBV4-2	TRBJ2-3	TRBD1	.	TGTGCCAGCAGCCGAGAGGTAGCAGGGGGCTCTTTGACTCTTTCAGATACGCAGTATTTT	CASSREVAGGSLTLSDTQYF
TRBV29-1	TRBJ1-5	TRBD1	few	TGCAGCCCGTTCCTGGACCAACGGGACAGGGTAAATCAGCCCCAGCATTTT	CSPFLDQRDRVNQPQHF
TRBV27	TRBJ2-1	TRBD2	few	TGTGCCAGCAGCCGCCGGAGACTAGCGGGGCCCAGCTCCTACAATGAGCAGTTCTTC	CASSRRRLAGPSSYNEQFF
TRBV11-2	TRBJ2-5	TRBD2	.	TGTGCCAGCAGTTGGGGGGGTGGAGAGACCCAGTACTTC	CASSWGGGETQYF
TRBV7-2	TRBJ2-7	.	few	TGTGCCAGCAGCTTCCTGGGGGGCGGGGCCTACGAGCAGTACTTC	CASSFLGGGAYEQYF
TRBV6-1	TRBJ2-7	.	many	TGTGCCGCATCGGTTGCAGGATCGACCTACGAGCAGTACTTC	CAASVAGSTYEQYF
TRBV5-5	TRBJ2-5	.	.	TGTGCCAGCAGCTTGAACCCACAGGGGAGGGAGACCCAGTACTTC	CASSLNPQGRETQYF
TRBV6-1	TRBJ2-7	TRBD1	.	TGTGCCAGCAGCCTCGACAGGGTCAACGAGCAGTACTTC	CASSLDRVNEQYF
TRBV18	TRBJ1-4	.	few	TGTGCCAGCTCACCCCCAGGCGCGGGAAGTAATGAAAAACTGTTTTTT	CASSPPGAGSNEKLFF
TRBV2	TRBJ1-1	.	few	TGTGCCAGCTTCGACTGGGTCAATGAAGCTTTCTTT	CASFDWVNEAFF
TRBV7-9	TRBJ2-7	.	many	TGTGCCAGCAGTTTTATAGGACAGACCTCCTACGAGCAGTACTTC	CASSFIGQTSYEQYF
TRBV12-3/TRBV12-4	TRBJ2-7	TRBD2	few	TGTGCCAGCAGCCCCGTGACTAGCGGGATTTACGAGCAGTACTTC	CASSPVTSGIYEQYF
TRBV24-1	TRBJ2-1	.	many	TGTGCCACCAGGGACTCGCTGGGGAATGAGCAGTTCTTC	CATRDSLGNEQFF
TRBV11-3	TRBJ2-3	TRBD1	.	TGTGCCAGCAGCGCCGGGACAGGGGTTTCTGATACGCAGTATTTT	CASSAGTGVSDTQYF
TRBV20-1	TRBJ2-2	.	.	TGCAGTGTACCAACCGTTTTGCCCGGGGAGCTGTTTTTT	CSVPTVLPGELFF
TRBV20-1	TRBJ2-1	TRBD2	many	TGCAGTGCTACGAACCAACTACTGACTAGCGGGGGGAGGGATGAGCAGTTCTTC	CSATNQLLTSGGRDEQFF
TRBV29-1	TRBJ1-1	.	.	TGCAGCGTTGACGGGACATATACTGAAGCTTTCTTT	CSVDGTYTEAFF
TRBV10-3	TRBJ1-1	.	many	TGTGCCATCAGCGCAACGGACACAAACACTGAAGCTTTCTTT	CAISATDTNTEAFF
TRBV5-1	TRBJ2-5	.	.	TGCGCCAGCACGTACCAAGAGACCCAGTACTTC	CASTYQETQYF
TRBV3-1	TRBJ1-1	.	.	TGTGCCAGCAGCCAAGTCTACCAAGGGACTGAAGCTTTCTTT	CASSQVYQGTEAFF
TRBV10-3	TRBJ2-2	.	many	TGTGCCATCAGTGAGTTCGTCGGGGTTGACGGGGAGCTGTTTTTT	CAISEFVGVDGELFF
TRBV6-5	TRBJ2-7	.	many	TGTGCCAGCAGTTACTCCGGGACCTACGAGCAGTACTTC	CASSYSGTYEQYF
TRBV6-2/TRBV6-3	TRBJ2-1	TRBD2	.	TGTGCCAGCAGTTCTCGGGGTGGCGGGGGGGGGTCCAATGAGCAGTTCTTC	CASSSRGGGGGSNEQFF
TRBV5-6	TRBJ2-1	TRBD1	few	TGTGCCAGCAGCTTGGCCGGGACAGGGGACCATGAGCAGTTCTTC	CASSLAGTGDHEQFF
TRBV20-1	TRBJ1-3	.	.	TGCAGTGCTAGAGATGGAGGATATACTGGAAACACCATATATTTT	CSARDGGYTGNTIYF
TRBV10-3	TRBJ1-4	.	many	TGTGCCATCAGCGACAGAAAGGGGGCTAATGAAAAACTGTTTTTT	CAISDRKGANEKLFF
TRBV7-2	TRBJ1-6	.	many	TGTGCCAGCAGCTTGGGACGGAGCTCCTATAATTCACCCCTCCACTTT	CASSLGRSSYNSPLHF
TRBV2	TRBJ2-1	.	many	TGTGCCAGCAGGGGGTCTACTGGGCAGTTCTTC	CASRGSTGQFF
TRBV29-1	TRBJ2-1	TRBD1	.	TGCAGCGTTACTTTACAGGGGTGGGATGAGAAGTTCTTC	CSVTLQGWDEKFF
TRBV12-3/TRBV12-4	TRBJ1-5	TRBD1	few	TGTGCCAGCAGTTTCGAGACAGGGAGCAATCAGCCCCAGCATTTT	CASSFETGSNQPQHF
TRBV12-3/TRBV12-4	TRBJ1-2	.	many	TGTGCCAGCAGTTTAAACGGGCTGAACTATGGCTACACCTTC	CASSLNGLNYGYTF
TRBV2	TRBJ1-2	TRBD1	.	TGTGCCAGCAGCCAGGACAGGGCTTTCTATGGCTACACCTTC	CASSQDRAFYGYTF
TRBV7-9	TRBJ1-2	.	few	TGTGCCAGCAGCTTAGCATTGGGGGACACCATCTATGGCTACACCTTC	CASSLALGDTIYGYTF
TRBV20-1	TRBJ1-3	.	many	TGCAGTGCTACACGGGGGAGTGGAAACACCATATATTTT	CSATRGSGNTIYF
TRBV3-1	TRBJ2-5	TRBD2	.	TGTGCCAGCAGCCCCTACCTTAGCGGGACAGAGACCCAGTACTTC	CASSPYLSGTETQYF
TRBV15	TRBJ1-6	.	.	TGTGCCACCAGCAGAGATAGGGCTCCCAATTCACCCCTCCACTTT	CATSRDRAPNSPLHF
TRBV30	TRBJ2-2	TRBD2	.	TGTGCCTGGGGGGGACTAGCGGTGAACACCGGGGAGCTGTTTTTT	CAWGGLAVNTGELFF
TRBV29-1	TRBJ2-4	.	few	TGCAGCGTTGAAAATCGATCCAAAAACATTCAGTACTTC	CSVENRSKNIQYF
TRBV7-8	TRBJ2-7	.	few	TGTGCCAGCAGCTTATATAAGGGAAGTCCCTTCTACGAGCAGTACTTC	CASSLYKGSPFYEQYF
TRBV16	TRBJ1-5	.	many	TGTGCCAGCAGCCAATCGAGCAGACTTAGCAATCAGCCCCAGCATTTT	CASSQSSRLSNQPQHF
TRBV20-1	TRBJ2-2	TRBD1	.	TGCAGTGCTAGTAACAGGGGGCTTGGCGGGGAGCTGTTTTTT	CSASNRGLGGELFF
TRBV4-3	TRBJ1-5	TRBD1	few	TGCGCCAGCAGCCAAGAGGTGCGACAGGGTAGCAATCAGCCCCAGCATTTT	CASSQEVRQGSNQPQHF
TRBV11-2	TRBJ2-7	TRBD2	.	TGTGCCAGCAGCCCGCTAGCGGGCCTCGCCTACGAGCAGTACTTC	CASSPLAGLAYEQYF
TRBV10-2	TRBJ2-7	.	.	TGCGCCAGCAGCCGGGCGACCTACGAGCAGTACTTC	CASSRATYEQYF
TRBV12-3/TRBV12-4	TRBJ1-2	TRBD1	many	TGTGCCAGCAGTTTCCGGGACAGTAACTATGGCTACACCTTC	CASSFRDSNYGYTF